This record looks at one TCR beta chain sequence and its context. The protocol was immunoSEQ multiplex PCR, while the TCRdb copy is restricted to in-frame clones and leaves out a portion. Of some 70,000 clones in the sample, roughly 90% are singletons; the top ten hold over 4%. The source of the sample is a study of resident and recirculating memory T cells in vitiligo. Trimming cost V 3 bases and J 2 bases, with 8 bases left between them. The CDR3 is made up of 14 amino acids. Germline CDR1 reads LNHNV; CDR2 reads YYDKDF (reference sequence). The clonotype originates from a male donor with vitiligo. This chain connects TRBV15 to TRBJ1-3, with D unclear. Sequenced sample: blood. The CDR3 here is CATSSRRAGNTIYF. The DNA for the CDR3 is TGTGCCACCAGCAGCAGGAGGGCTGGAAACACCATATATTTT.